This T cell receptor (beta chain) comes out of a study of shared clonotypes between healthy human individuals. Study details: Sampling drew on donors who were two women and a few men aged 18 to 49.

Note on this clone: What it recognizes is unknown.

The repertoire was sequenced with immunoSEQ multiplex PCR; TCRdb's copy has only in-frame clones and lacks some. The table lists around 1.4 million clones, approximately 98.5% of them singletons, with approximately 0.4% in the top ten. Study conclusions and caveats: With four donors compared, around 5.4% of naive CD4 clonotypes were shared. Rarefaction revealed incomplete sorted-subset sequencing despite large depth.

With 2 bases removed from V and 5 bases from J, the gap between germline ends came to 5 bases. The germline CDR1 and CDR2 sequences are GTSNPN and SVGIG (reference sequence). The CDR3 consists of 11 residues. The clonotype was recovered from a man aged 30 to 39 in good health. The rearrangement joins TRBV30 to TRBJ2-3; unclear D gene. The sample consisted of naive CD4+ T cells sorted from blood. Subset denoted: CD45RA+ positively selected. The CDR3 nucleotides read TGTGCCTGGAGTCACGGAGATACGCAGTATTTT. Its translation is CAWSHGDTQYF.